Below, 23 T cell receptor beta chains from the same sample are listed, as sequenced in a study of CD8 T cells in Susac syndrome. After extraction with the RNeasy kit, about 0.5 to 1 ug of the RNA was reverse transcribed using random hexamers. TCRdb independently ran MiXCR on the immunoSEQ multiplex PCR reads; one entry per CDR3 protein. Counted here are a few hundred thousand distinct CDR3 sequences, 95% occurring once; the ten biggest clones make up 0.082%. The sample was CD4+ T cells from PBMCs. The origin of the receptors is a human donor with multiple sclerosis.

This chain links TRBV7-9 with TRBJ1-1; maybe TRBD1 (5 bases). The germline gives CDR1 SEHNR, CDR2 FQNEAQ (reference sequence). Deletions cut 1 base from V and 7 bases from J, with 13 bases between. CDR3 length equals 14 residues. CDR3 coding DNA: TGTGCCAGCAGCTTAGATCAGGGATCTCTTGAAGCTTTCTTT. Translation gives CASSLDQGSLEAFF.

The chain has TRBV5-1 and TRBJ2-2, with D perhaps matching TRBD1 (6 bases). Trimming left V 3 bases short and J 5 bases short, with 14 bases between. Germline CDR1 and CDR2: SGHRS and YFSETQ. There are 15 residues in the CDR3. CDR3 nucleotides: TGCGCCAGCAGCTCGACAGGTTCTGGGACCGGGGAGCTGTTTTTT. It codes for CASSSTGSGTGELFF. Filled out from reference TRBV5-1 and TRBJ2-2, the complete variable domain reads KAGVTQTPRYLIKTRGQQVTLSCSPISGHRSVSWYQQTPGQGLQFLFEYFSETQRNKGNFPGRFSGRQFSNSRSEMNVSTLELGDSALYLCASSSTGSGTGELFFGEGSRLTVL.

The chain couples TRBV3-1 to TRBJ2-5; possibly TRBD2 for D (5 bases). From germline, CDR1 is LGHDT and CDR2 YNNKEL (reference sequence). V was shortened by 7 bases and J by 0 bases, with 9 bases between the two germline ends. CDR3 length: 13 amino acids. The CDR3 region has the DNA TGTGCCAGCACCCCGGGATACCAAGAGACCCAGTACTTC. Translated: CASTPGYQETQYF.

This rearrangement joins TRBV4-1 to TRBJ2-5; D is possibly TRBD1 (7 bases). Between the trimmed V and J ends, which lost 4 bases and 7 bases, there was a span of 19 bases. Germline V CDR1 and CDR2: MGHRA, YSYEKL. The CDR3 sequence is 15 residues long. CDR3 protein: CASSPSGRGVVTQYF. As DNA, the CDR3 is TGCGCCAGCAGCCCCTCCGGCAGGGGGGTAGTGACCCAGTACTTC.

V and J are TRBV19 and TRBJ1-2; TRBD1 matches at 7 bases. CDR1 is LNHDA, CDR2 SQIVND, per germline (reference sequence). V lost 5 bases to trimming and J lost 5 bases; unmatched junction nucleotides: 8. This CDR3 is built from 14 residues. The CDR3 nucleotides read TGTGCCAGTAGTTTCCCCGGGACAGCTTATGGCTACACCTTC. It translates to CASSFPGTAYGYTF.

The genes are TRBV20-1 and TRBJ2-7; D gene unclear. The V gene's germline CDR1 is DFQATT and CDR2 SNEGSKA (reference sequence). V lost 3 bases and J 5 bases, leaving 11 bases between the germline ends. The CDR3 consists of 12 residues. CDR3: CSARGQIDEQYF. As DNA, the CDR3 is TGCAGTGCTAGGGGCCAAATTGACGAGCAGTACTTC.

The CDR3 DNA sequence: TGTGCCAGCAGCGGAGGAGGCTCGAGCTCTGGAAACACCATATATTTT. Translated: CASSGGGSSSGNTIYF. The rearrangement joins TRBV9 to TRBJ1-3, with D unresolved. CDR1 SGDLS and CDR2 YYNGEE come from the germline V gene. V was pared by 3 bases and J by 0 bases, with 13 bases between. The CDR3 has 16 amino acids. Full variable domain (remainder filled in from reference TRBV9 and TRBJ1-3): DSGVTQTPKHLITATGQRVTLRCSPRSGDLSVYWYQQSLDQGLQFLIQYYNGEERAKGNILERFSAQQFPDLHSELNLSSLELGDSALYFCASSGGGSSSGNTIYFGEGSWLTVV.

This chain joins TRBV10-3 and TRBJ2-7; 8 bases fit TRBD2. After removal of 11 bases from V and 7 bases from J, the junction contained 10 bases not matched to a gene. CDR1 and CDR2 (germline): ENHRY, SYGVKD. The CDR3 extends over 12 amino acids. CDR3 coding DNA: TGTGCCGTCGGCGGGACTAGTGGAGAGCAGTACTTC. Amino acid sequence: CAVGGTSGEQYF.

The rearrangement links TRBV30 to TRBJ2-4; weak D call: TRBD2 (5 bases). Germline CDR1 GTSNPN, CDR2 SVGIG (reference sequence). This CDR3 contains 14 residues. Trimming pared 0 bases from V and 3 bases from J, leaving 9 bases between. The CDR3 sequence is CAWSVRAGKNIQYF. CDR3 sequence (DNA): TGTGCCTGGAGTGTACGGGCGGGCAAAAACATTCAGTACTTC.

This chain connects TRBV14 to TRBJ2-7; 7 nucleotides align to TRBD1. Germline V CDR1 and CDR2: SGHDN, FVKESK. Trimming at V came to 5 bases and at J to 5 bases, leaving 6 bases not matched to a gene. The CDR3 is 13 amino acids. CDR3 sequence reads: CASSFRTGDEQYV. The DNA of the CDR3 is TGTGCCAGCAGCTTTCGGACAGGCGACGAGCAGTACGTC.

The J gene is TRBJ1-2, the V gene TRBV30; D is uncertain. There are 11 residues in the CDR3. Trimming shortened V by 0 bases and J by 8 bases, and 7 bases separated the two germline ends. Germline V gives CDR1 GTSNPN, CDR2 SVGIG (reference sequence). The CDR3 DNA reads as TGTGCCTGGAGTGTACCGGGGGGCTACACCTTC. Translation: CAWSVPGGYTF. Combining the CDR3 with reference TRBV30 and TRBJ1-2 gives the whole variable domain SQTIHQWPATLVQPVGSPLSLECTVEGTSNPNLYWYRQAAGRGLQLLFYSVGIGQISSEVPQNLSASRPQDRQFILSSKKLLLSDSGFYLCAWSVPGGYTFGSGTRLTVV.

V gene TRBV11-2 combines with J gene TRBJ1-2; 8 bases align to TRBD1. V lost 6 bases, J lost 4 bases, and 7 bases stayed unmatched. CDR1 and CDR2 from the germline V gene are SGHAT and FQNNGV. CDR3 size: 14 residues. The CDR3 loop reads CASRIDRGSYGYTF. The DNA for the CDR3 is TGTGCCAGCAGGATCGACAGGGGATCCTATGGCTACACCTTC.

The gene calls are TRBV29-1 and TRBJ1-1; no reliable D call. Per the germline V gene, CDR1 is SQVTM and CDR2 is ANQGSEA. The CDR3 has 13 amino acids. Trimming removed 3 bases at V and 1 base at J, with 9 bases between. The CDR3 DNA reads as TGCAGCGTTGATGGCGGAACGAACACTGAAGCTTTCTTT. Translating gives CSVDGGTNTEAFF.

The chain is built from TRBV18 and TRBJ2-5, with TRBD1 identical over 7 bases. CDR3 length: 14 residues. The V segment lost 2 bases and the J segment 7 bases; nucleotides outside the gene matches: 7. Germline V gene sequence: CDR1 KGHSH, CDR2 LQKENI. The CDR3 DNA sequence: TGTGCCAGCTCACCATGGGGACAGCCGGCGACCCAGTACTTC. Protein product: CASSPWGQPATQYF. Based on the CDR3 plus reference TRBV18 and TRBJ2-5, the full variable domain is NAGVMQNPRHLVRRRGQEARLRCSPMKGHSHVYWYRQLPEEGLKFMVYLQKENIIDESGMPKERFSAEFPKEGPSILRIQQVVRGDSAAYFCASSPWGQPATQYFGPGTRLLVL.

The J gene is TRBJ2-3, the V gene TRBV10-3; the D is unclear. Trimming shortened V by 10 bases and J by 0 bases, and 11 bases separated the two germline ends. The CDR3 is 13 amino acids. The germline V gene has CDR1 ENHRY and CDR2 SYGVKD. In DNA form, the CDR3 reads TGTGCCAACGGTAGGGTTAGCACAGATACGCAGTATTTT. Translated: CANGRVSTDTQYF.

The chain carries TRBV6-5 and TRBJ2-7; TRBD1 matches 9 bases. After removal of 7 bases from V and 5 bases from J, the junction contained 6 bases not matched to a gene. Per germline, CDR1 MNHEY and CDR2 SVGAGI. The CDR3 consists of 13 residues. DNA for the CDR3: TGTGCCAGCACTCGGACAGGGGTCCACGAGCAGTACTTC. It translates to CASTRTGVHEQYF.

The genes are TRBV7-9 and TRBJ2-6; D uncertain. CDR3 size: 15 residues. Trimming stripped 3 bases from V and 0 bases from J, with 6 bases between. Germline CDR1 reads SEHNR; CDR2 reads FQNEAQ (reference sequence). This CDR3 reads CASSFALSGANVLTF. CDR3 bases: TGTGCCAGCAGCTTCGCCCTCTCTGGGGCCAACGTCCTGACTTTC.

The chain employs TRBV5-1 and TRBJ2-5; 7 nucleotides match TRBD1. The CDR3 extends over 13 amino acids. Trimming at V came to 4 bases and at J to 5 bases, leaving 5 bases not matched to a gene. CDR1 and CDR2 from the germline V gene are SGHRS and YFSETQ. The CDR3 region is CASSVGQFETQYF. The CDR3 nucleotides are TGCGCCAGCAGCGTGGGACAGTTCGAGACCCAGTACTTC. The whole variable domain, filled in from reference TRBV5-1 and TRBJ2-5, reads KAGVTQTPRYLIKTRGQQVTLSCSPISGHRSVSWYQQTPGQGLQFLFEYFSETQRNKGNFPGRFSGRQFSNSRSEMNVSTLELGDSALYLCASSVGQFETQYFGPGTRLLVL.

The sample holds a few counts of this clonotype. The chain has TRBV7-2 and TRBJ2-3; no definite D call. Trimming removed 7 bases from V and 1 base from J, with 6 bases in between. CDR1 is SGHTA and CDR2 is FQGNSA in the germline V gene. The CDR3 loop spans 12 amino acids. CDR3 region: CASNRGTDTQYF. The CDR3 DNA is TGTGCCAGCAATAGGGGCACAGATACGCAGTATTTT.

This clonotype appeared once. V is TRBV12-3 or TRBV12-4 and J is TRBJ1-1; D not resolved. V lost 6 bases and J 6 bases, leaving 17 bases between the germline ends. The CDR3 covers 14 residues. CDR3 nucleotide sequence: TGTGCCAGCAGACGGAACGACGGGGTCTCTGAAGCTTTCTTT. This sequence encodes CASRRNDGVSEAFF.

The rearrangement joins TRBV30 to TRBJ1-2, with D hard to call. The germline V gene has CDR1 GTSNPN and CDR2 SVGIG (reference sequence). With 2 bases removed from V and 4 bases from J, the gap between germline ends came to 5 bases. The CDR3 runs to 11 residues. For the CDR3, the DNA is TGTGCCTGGAGTTGGCTCTATGGCTACACCTTC. This codes for CAWSWLYGYTF.

The chain recombines TRBV20-1 with TRBJ1-5; D is possibly TRBD1 (5 bases). CDR3 length equals 14 residues. Per germline, CDR1 DFQATT and CDR2 SNEGSKA (reference sequence). Trimming removed 0 bases from V and 6 bases from J, with 12 bases in between. This CDR3 is CSAREGEGSQPQHF. CDR3 bases: TGCAGTGCTAGAGAAGGGGAGGGGAGTCAGCCCCAGCATTTT.

The chain employs TRBV6-6 and TRBJ1-1; a weak D match, TRBD1 (6 bases). Trimming cost V 4 bases and J 10 bases, with 19 bases left between them. Germline V gene lookup returns CDR1 MNHNY and CDR2 SVGAGI (reference sequence). The CDR3 loop spans 14 amino acids. Written as DNA, the CDR3 is TGTGCCAGCAGTTCCCCGGGGGACACTCGGCGAGCTTTCTTT. This translates into CASSSPGDTRRAFF.